This T cell receptor beta chain was obtained from a study of shared clonotypes between healthy human individuals. Study overall: A couple of women and three men aged 18 to 49 made up the donors. General study points: Incompleteness in sorted-subset sequencing, despite large depth, was shown by rarefaction. Non-shared clonotypes had lower generation probabilities than those shared by all four donors.

As for this clone: Its antigen is currently unknown.

The assay was run at deep level. The repertoire was sequenced with immunoSEQ multiplex PCR; TCRdb's copy has only in-frame clones and lacks some. In the table there are about 600,000 clones, 95% to 96% of which are singletons. The V end lost 0 bases, the J end lost 1 base, and 10 bases lay between the germline ends. CDR1 is MNHEY, CDR2 SVGAGI, per germline. This CDR3 spans 15 amino acids. The naive CD8 fraction comprised CD45RO-negative cells positively selected for CCR7 and excluded terminally differentiated effector memory CD45RA+ cells. The V and J genes are TRBV6-5 and TRBJ2-7; a weak D match, TRBD1 (6 bases). The origin of this receptor is a woman aged 25 to 39 in good health. Sequencing was performed on naive CD8+ T cells sorted from blood. The chain's CDR3 is CASSYSRTASYEQYF. CDR3 sequence (DNA): TGTGCCAGCAGTTACTCACGGACAGCGTCCTACGAGCAGTACTTC.